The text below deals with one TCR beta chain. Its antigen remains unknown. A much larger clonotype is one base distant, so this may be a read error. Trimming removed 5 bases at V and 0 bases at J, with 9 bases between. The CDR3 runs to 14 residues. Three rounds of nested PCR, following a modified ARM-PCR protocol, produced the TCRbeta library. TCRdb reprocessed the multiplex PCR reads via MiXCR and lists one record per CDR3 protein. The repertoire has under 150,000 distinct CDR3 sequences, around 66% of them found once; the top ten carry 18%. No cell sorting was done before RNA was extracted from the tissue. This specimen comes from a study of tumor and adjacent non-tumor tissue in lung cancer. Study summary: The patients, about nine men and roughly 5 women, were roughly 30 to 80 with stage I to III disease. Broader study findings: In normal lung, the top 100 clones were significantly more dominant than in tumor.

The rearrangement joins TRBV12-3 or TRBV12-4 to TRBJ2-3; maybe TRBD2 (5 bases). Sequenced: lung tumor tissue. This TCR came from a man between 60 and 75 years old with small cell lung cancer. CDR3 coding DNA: TGTGCCAGCAGTCGTAGCGTGAGCACAGATACGCAGTATTTT. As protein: CASSRSVSTDTQYF.